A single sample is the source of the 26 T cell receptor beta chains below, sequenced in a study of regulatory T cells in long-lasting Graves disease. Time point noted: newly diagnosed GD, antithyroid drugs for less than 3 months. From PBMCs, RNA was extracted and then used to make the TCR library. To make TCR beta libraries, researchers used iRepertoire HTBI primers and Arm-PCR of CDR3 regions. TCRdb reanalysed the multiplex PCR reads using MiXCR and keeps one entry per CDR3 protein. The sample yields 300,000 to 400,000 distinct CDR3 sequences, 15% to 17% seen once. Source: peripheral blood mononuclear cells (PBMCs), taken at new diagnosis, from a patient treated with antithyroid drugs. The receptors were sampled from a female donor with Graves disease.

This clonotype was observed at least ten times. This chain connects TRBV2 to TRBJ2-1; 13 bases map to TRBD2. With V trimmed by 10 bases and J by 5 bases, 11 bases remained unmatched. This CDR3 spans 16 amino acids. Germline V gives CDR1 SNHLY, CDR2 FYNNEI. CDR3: CATRGGTSGAHNEQFF. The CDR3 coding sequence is TGTGCCACCAGGGGCGGGACTAGCGGGGCGCACAATGAGCAGTTCTTC.

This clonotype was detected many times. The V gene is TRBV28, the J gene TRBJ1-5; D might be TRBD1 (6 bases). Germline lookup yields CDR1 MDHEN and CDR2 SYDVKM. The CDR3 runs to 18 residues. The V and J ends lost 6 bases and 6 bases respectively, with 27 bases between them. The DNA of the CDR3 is TGTGCCAGCAGCCCCGACGTTTACAGGGACGCCCCCACTCAGCCCCAGCATTTT. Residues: CASSPDVYRDAPTQPQHF.

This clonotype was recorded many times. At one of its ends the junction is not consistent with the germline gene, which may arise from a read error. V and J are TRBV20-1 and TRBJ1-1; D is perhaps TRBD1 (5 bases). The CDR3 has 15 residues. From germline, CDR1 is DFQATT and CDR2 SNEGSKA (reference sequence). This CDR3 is CSGRGPGGTNTEAFF. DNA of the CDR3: TGCAGTGGTAGAGGGCCGGGCGGGACGAACACTGAAGCTTTCTTT.

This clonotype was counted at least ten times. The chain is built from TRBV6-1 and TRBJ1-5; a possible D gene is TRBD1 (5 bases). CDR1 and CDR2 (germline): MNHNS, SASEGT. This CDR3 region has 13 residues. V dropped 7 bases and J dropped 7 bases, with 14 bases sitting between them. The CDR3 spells CASTPQRGQPQHF. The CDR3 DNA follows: TGTGCCAGCACCCCCCAGCGGGGGCAGCCCCAGCATTTT.

The chain's CDR3 is CASSRDREADTQYF. The CDR3 nucleotides read TGTGCCAGTAGTAGGGACAGGGAGGCAGATACGCAGTATTTT. The rearrangement joins TRBV19 to TRBJ2-3, with TRBD1 identical over 9 bases. Trimming cost V 4 bases and J 4 bases; bases outside gene matches: 3. Germline lookup yields CDR1 LNHDA and CDR2 SQIVND (reference sequence). The CDR3 extends over 14 amino acids. Based on the CDR3 plus reference TRBV19 and TRBJ2-3, the full variable domain is DGGITQSPKYLFRKEGQNVTLSCEQNLNHDAMYWYRQDPGQGLRLIYYSQIVNDFQKGDIAEGYSVSREKKESFPLTVTSAQKNPTAFYLCASSRDREADTQYFGPGTRLTVL.

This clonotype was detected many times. CDR3 DNA: TGCAGTGCTAGGAGACGGGACTATAATTCACCCCTCCACTTT. Translating it yields CSARRRDYNSPLHF. The rearrangement uses TRBV20-1 and TRBJ1-6; D unclear. The CDR3 is 14 amino acids. Trimming took 3 bases from V and 3 from J, leaving 9 bases between them. Per the germline V gene, CDR1 is DFQATT and CDR2 is SNEGSKA (reference sequence).

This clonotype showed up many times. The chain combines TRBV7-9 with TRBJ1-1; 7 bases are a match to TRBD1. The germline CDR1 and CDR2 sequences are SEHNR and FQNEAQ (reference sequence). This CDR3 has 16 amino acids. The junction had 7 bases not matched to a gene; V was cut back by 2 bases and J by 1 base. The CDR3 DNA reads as TGTGCCAGCAGCTTATCAACAGGGGACTCGAACACTGAAGCTTTCTTT. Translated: CASSLSTGDSNTEAFF.

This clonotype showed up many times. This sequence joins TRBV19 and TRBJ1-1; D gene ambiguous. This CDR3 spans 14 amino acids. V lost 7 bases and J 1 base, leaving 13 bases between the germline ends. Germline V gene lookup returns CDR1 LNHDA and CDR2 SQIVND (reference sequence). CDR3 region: CASKRAAANTEAFF. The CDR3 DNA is TGTGCCAGTAAACGGGCGGCGGCGAACACTGAAGCTTTCTTT.

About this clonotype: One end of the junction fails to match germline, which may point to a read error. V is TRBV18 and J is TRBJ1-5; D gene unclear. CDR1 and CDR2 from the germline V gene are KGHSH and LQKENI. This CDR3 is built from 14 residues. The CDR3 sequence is CASSPDPLGQPQHF. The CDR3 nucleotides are TGTGCCAGCTCACCAGACCCCTTGGGTCAGCCCCAACATTTT.

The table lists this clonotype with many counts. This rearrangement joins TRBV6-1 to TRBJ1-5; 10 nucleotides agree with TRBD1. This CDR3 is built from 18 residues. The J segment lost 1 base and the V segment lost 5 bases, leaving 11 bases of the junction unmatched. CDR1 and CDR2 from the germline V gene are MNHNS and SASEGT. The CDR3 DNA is TGTGCCAGCAGTCCTGGGACAGGGGACAGCTGGAGCAATCAGCCCCAGCATTTT. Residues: CASSPGTGDSWSNQPQHF.

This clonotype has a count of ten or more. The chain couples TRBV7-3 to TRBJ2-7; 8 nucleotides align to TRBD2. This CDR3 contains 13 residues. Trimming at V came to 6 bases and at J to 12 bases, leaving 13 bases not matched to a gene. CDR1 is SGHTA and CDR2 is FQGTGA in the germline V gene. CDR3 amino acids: CASSADREGWRYF. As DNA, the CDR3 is TGTGCCAGCAGTGCGGACCGGGAGGGCTGGAGGTACTTC.

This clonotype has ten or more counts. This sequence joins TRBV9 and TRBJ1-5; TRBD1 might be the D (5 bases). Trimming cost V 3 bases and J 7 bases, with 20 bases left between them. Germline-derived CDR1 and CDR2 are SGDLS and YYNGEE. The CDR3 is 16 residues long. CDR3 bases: TGTGCCAGCAGCGCGGGGGGAGGGTCCTTGGGGCAGCCCCAGCATTTT. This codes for CASSAGGGSLGQPQHF.

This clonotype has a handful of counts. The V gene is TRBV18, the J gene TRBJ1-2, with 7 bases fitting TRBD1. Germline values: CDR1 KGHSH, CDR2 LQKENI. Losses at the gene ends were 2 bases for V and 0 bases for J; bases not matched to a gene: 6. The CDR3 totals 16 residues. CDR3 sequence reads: CASSPYRDRANYGYTF. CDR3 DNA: TGTGCCAGCTCACCATACCGGGACAGAGCTAACTATGGCTACACCTTC.

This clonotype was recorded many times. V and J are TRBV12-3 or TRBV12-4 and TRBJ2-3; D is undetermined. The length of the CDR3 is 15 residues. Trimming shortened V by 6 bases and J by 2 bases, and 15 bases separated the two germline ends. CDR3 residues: CASSQRPAHTDTQYF. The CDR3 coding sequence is TGTGCCAGCAGCCAACGACCGGCGCACACAGATACGCAGTATTTT.

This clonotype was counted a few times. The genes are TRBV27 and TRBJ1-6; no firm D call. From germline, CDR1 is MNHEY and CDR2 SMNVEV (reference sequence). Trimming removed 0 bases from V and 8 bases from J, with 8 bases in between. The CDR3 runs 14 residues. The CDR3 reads CASSLSRGDSPLHF. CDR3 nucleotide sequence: TGTGCCAGCAGTTTATCGCGGGGTGATTCACCCCTCCACTTT.

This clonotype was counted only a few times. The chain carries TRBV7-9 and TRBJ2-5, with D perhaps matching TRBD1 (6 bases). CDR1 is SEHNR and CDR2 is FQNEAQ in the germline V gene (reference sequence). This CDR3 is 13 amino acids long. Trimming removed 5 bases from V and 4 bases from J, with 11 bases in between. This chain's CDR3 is CASSGGSGETQYF. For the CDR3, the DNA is TGTGCCAGCAGCGGGGGCAGTGGAGAGACCCAGTACTTC.

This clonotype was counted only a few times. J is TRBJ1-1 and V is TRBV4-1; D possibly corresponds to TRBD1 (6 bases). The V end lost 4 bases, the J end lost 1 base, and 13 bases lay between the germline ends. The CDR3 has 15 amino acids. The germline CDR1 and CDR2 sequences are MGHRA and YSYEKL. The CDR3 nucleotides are TGCGCCAGCAGCCGCCGACAGGAGTCGAACACTGAAGCTTTCTTT. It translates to CASSRRQESNTEAFF.

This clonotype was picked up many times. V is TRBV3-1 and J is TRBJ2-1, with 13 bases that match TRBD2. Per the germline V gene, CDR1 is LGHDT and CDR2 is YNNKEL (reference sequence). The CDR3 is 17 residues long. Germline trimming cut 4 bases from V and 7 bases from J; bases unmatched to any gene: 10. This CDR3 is CASSPRTSGSRWNEQFF. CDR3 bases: TGTGCCAGCAGCCCAAGGACTAGCGGGAGTAGGTGGAATGAGCAGTTCTTC.

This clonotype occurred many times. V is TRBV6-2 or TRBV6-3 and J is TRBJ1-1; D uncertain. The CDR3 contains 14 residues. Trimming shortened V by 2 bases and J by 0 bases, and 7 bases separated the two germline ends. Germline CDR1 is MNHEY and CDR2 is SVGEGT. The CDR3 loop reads CASSYRQVNTEAFF. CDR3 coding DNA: TGTGCCAGCAGTTACCGGCAGGTGAACACTGAAGCTTTCTTT.

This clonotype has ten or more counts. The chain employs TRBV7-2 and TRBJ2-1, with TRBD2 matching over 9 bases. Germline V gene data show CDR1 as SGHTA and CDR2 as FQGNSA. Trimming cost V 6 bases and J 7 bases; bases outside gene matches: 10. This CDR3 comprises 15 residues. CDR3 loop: CASSLSLLAGNEQFF. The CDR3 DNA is TGTGCCAGCAGTCTTAGCTTACTAGCGGGTAATGAGCAGTTCTTC.

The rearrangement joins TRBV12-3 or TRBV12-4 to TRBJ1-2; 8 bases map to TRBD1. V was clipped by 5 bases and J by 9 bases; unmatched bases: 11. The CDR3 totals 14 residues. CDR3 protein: CASSPGTGMGRYTF. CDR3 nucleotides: TGTGCCAGCAGTCCCGGGACAGGTATGGGTCGCTACACCTTC.

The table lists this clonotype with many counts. For the CDR3, the DNA is TGTGCCAGCAGCACAGGGTCAACTGAAGCTTTCTTT. This sequence encodes CASSTGSTEAFF. V and J are TRBV12-3 or TRBV12-4 and TRBJ1-1; D might be TRBD1 (6 bases). Trimming stripped 6 bases from V and 5 bases from J, with 10 bases between. The CDR3 has 12 residues.

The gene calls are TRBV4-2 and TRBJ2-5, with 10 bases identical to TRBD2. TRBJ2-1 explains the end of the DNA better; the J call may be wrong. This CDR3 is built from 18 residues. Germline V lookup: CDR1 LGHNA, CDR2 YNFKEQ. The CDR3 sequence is CASSQEAGGPGAYNEQFF. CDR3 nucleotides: TGTGCCAGCAGCCAAGAAGCGGGGGGGCCGGGGGCTTACAATGAGCAGTTCTTC.

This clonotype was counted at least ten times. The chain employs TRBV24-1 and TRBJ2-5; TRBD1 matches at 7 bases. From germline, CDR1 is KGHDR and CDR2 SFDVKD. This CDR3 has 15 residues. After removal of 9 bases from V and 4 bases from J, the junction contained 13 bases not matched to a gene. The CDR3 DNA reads TGTGCCACCGGGGATGACAGGGAAGTCGGAGAGACCCAGTACTTC. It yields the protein CATGDDREVGETQYF.

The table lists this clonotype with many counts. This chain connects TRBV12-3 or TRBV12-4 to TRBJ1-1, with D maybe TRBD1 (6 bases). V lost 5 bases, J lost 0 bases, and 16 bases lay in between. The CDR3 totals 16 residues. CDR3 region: CASSRNPGALNTEAFF. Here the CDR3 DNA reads TGTGCCAGCAGTCGTAACCCAGGGGCCCTGAACACTGAAGCTTTCTTT.

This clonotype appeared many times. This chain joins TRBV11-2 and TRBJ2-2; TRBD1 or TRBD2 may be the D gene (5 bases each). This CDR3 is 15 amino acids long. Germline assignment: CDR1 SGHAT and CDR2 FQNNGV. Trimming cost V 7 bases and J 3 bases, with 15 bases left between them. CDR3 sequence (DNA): TGTGCCAGCACCTATGGGACCTCTGACACCGGGGAGCTGTTTTTT. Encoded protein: CASTYGTSDTGELFF. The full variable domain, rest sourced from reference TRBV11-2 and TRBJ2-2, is EAGVAQSPRYKIIEKRQSVAFWCNPISGHATLYWYQQILGQGPKLLIQFQNNGVVDDSQLPKDRFSAERLKGVDSTLKIQPAKLEDSAVYLCASTYGTSDTGELFFGEGSRLTVL.